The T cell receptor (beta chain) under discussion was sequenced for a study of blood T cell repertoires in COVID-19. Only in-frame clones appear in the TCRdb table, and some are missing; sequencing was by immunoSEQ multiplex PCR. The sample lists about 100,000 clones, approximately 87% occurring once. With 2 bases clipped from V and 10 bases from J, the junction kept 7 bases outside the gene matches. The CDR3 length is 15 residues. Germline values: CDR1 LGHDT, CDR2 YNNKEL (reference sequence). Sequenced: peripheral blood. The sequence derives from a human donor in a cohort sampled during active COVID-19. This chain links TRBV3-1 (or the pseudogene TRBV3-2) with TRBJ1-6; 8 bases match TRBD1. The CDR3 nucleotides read TGTGCCAGCAGCCAAACCGGGACAGGTTCCTCACCCCTCCACTTT. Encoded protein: CASSQTGTGSSPLHF.